This T cell receptor beta chain is drawn from a study of regulatory T cells in long-lasting Graves disease. CDR3-region Arm-PCR and iRepertoire HTBI primers produced the TCR beta libraries. TCRdb processed the multiplex PCR reads anew with MiXCR; each CDR3 protein has one entry. This sample has about 330,000 distinct CDR3 sequences, with roughly 15% found just once. Noted time point: newly diagnosed GD, antithyroid drugs for less than 3 months. The TCR library was made from RNA that had been extracted from PBMCs in TRIzol. Each patient gave approximately 10 milliliters of EDTA-anticoagulated peripheral blood. This same sample was also taken into another study, of T cells in Graves' hyperthyroidism and ophthalmopathy. As that study records: In the first-round RT-PCR of the TCR CDR3, the HTBI primer set was used.

The source was peripheral blood mononuclear cells (PBMCs), collected at new diagnosis, from a patient treated with antithyroid drugs. This sequence originates from a young woman with Graves disease.

CDR3 DNA sequence: TGTGCCAGCAGTTTAAGTTTAAAAGGGGAAGAACTGTTTTTT. This codes for CASSLSLKGEELFF. The chain couples TRBV12-3 or TRBV12-4 to TRBJ1-4, with a possible D match to TRBD1 (5 bases). The CDR3 loop spans 14 amino acids. Trimming shortened V by 2 bases and J by 12 bases, and 16 bases separated the two germline ends.